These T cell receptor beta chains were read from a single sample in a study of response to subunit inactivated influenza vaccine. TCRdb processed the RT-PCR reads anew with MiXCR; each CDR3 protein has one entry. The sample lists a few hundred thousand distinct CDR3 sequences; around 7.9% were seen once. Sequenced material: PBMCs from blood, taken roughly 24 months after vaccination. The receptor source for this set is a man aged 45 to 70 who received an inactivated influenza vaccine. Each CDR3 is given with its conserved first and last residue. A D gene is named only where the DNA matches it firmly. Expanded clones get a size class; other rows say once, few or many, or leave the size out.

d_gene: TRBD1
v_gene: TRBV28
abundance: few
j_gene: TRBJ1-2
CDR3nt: TGTGCCAGCTGGGACAGCAGGAACTATGGCTACACCTTC
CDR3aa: CASWDSRNYGYTF

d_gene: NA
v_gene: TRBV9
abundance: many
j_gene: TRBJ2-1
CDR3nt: TGTGCCAGCAGCCAAATACAACTTCGGGAGCAGTTCTTC
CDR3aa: CASSQIQLREQFF

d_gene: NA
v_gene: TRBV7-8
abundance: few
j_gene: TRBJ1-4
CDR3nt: TGTGCCAGCAGCCCTTCCGCAACTAATGAAAAACTGTTTTTT
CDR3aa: CASSPSATNEKLFF

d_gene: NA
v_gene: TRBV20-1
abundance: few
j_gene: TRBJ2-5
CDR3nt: TGCAGTGCCCCCCCCAGGGGCTACCAAGAGACCCAGTACTTC
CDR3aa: CSAPPRGYQETQYF

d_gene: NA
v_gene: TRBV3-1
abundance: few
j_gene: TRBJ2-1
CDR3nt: TGTGCCAGCAGCCAAGCGAGGGCTCAGCAGTTCTTC
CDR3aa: CASSQARAQQFF

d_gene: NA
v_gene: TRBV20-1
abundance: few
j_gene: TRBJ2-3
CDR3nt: TGCAGTGCTAGCAACGGGCATACGCAGTATTTT
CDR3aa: CSASNGHTQYF

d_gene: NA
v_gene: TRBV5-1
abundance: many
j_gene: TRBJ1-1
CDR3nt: TGCGCCAGCAGCCCTCCAGGAGGGAAGAACACTGAAGCTTTCTTT
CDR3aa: CASSPPGGKNTEAFF

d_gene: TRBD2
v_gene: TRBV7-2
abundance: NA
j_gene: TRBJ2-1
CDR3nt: TGTGCCAGCAGCCAACTAGCGCGGACCTACAATGAGCAGTTCTTC
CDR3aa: CASSQLARTYNEQFF

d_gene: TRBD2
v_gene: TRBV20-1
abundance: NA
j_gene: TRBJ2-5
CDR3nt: TGCAGTGCTAGAAGGACCCCGGGTAGCGGGGGCCAAGAGACCCAGTACTTC
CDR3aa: CSARRTPGSGGQETQYF

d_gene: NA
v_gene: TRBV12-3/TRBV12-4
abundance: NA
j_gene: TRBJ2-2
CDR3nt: TGTGCCAGCACCAAACTACAGGGTTCCACCGGGGAGCTGTTTTTT
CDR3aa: CASTKLQGSTGELFF

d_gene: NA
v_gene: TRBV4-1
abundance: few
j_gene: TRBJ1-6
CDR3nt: TGCGCCAGCAGCCAGCACATGGGTGATGGGAATTCACCCCTCCACTTT
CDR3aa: CASSQHMGDGNSPLHF

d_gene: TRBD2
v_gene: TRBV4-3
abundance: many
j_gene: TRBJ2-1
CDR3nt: TGCGCCAGCAGCCATCAGTGGGGCGGGAGCTCCTACAATGAGCAGTTCTTC
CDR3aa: CASSHQWGGSSYNEQFF

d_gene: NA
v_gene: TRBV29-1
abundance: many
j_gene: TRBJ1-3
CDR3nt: TGCAGCGTTGGGTACTCTGGAAACACCATATATTTT
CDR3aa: CSVGYSGNTIYF

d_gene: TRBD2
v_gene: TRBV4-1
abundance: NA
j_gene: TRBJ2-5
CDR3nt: TGCGCCAGCAGCCCGGCGGGGGGCCAGGAGACCCAGTACTTC
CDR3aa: CASSPAGGQETQYF

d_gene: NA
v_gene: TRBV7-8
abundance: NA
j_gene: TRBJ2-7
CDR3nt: TGTGCCAGCAGCTTAACTCTGGACCCGCGGTACGAGCAGTACTTC
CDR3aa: CASSLTLDPRYEQYF

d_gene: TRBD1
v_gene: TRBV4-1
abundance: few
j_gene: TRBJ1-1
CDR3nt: TGCGCCAGCAGTTATACAGGGGGCCCCACTGAAGCTTTCTTT
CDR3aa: CASSYTGGPTEAFF

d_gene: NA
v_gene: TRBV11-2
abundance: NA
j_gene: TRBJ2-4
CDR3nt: TGTGCCAGCAGCTTAAGTGGGACCGCGAAAAACATTCAGCACTTC
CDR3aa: CASSLSGTAKNIQHF

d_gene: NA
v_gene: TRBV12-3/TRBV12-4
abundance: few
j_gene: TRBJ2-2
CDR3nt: TGTGCCAGCACCGCGACCGGGGGGCTTACCGGGGAGCTGTTTTTT
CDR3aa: CASTATGGLTGELFF

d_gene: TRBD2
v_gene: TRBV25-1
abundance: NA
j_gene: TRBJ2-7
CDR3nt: TGTGCCAGTCGGGGCGGGAGTTTCGGCGAGCAGTACTTC
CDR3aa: CASRGGSFGEQYF

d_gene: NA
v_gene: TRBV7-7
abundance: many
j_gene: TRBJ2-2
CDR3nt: TGTGCCAGCAGCTTCTCCACCGGGGAGCTGTTTTTT
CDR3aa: CASSFSTGELFF

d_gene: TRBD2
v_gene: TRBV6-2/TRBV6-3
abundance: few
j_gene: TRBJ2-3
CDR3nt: TGTGCCAGCAGTTCGAATAGCGGGGGGACACGAGATACGCAGTATTTT
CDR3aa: CASSSNSGGTRDTQYF

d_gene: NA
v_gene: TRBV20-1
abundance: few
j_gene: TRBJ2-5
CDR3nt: TGCAGTGCTGAAGGGCGGGGAGGCAAGAGGGAGACCCAGTACTTC
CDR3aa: CSAEGRGGKRETQYF

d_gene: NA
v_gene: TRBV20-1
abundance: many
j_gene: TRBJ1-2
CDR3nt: TGCAGTGCTCCGGGACGGACGGCCTATGGCTACACCTTC
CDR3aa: CSAPGRTAYGYTF

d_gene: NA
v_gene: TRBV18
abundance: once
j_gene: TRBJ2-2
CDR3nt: TGTGCCAGCTCCCAAAGAGGGCGGTCTACCGGGGAGCTGTTTTTT
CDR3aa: CASSQRGRSTGELFF

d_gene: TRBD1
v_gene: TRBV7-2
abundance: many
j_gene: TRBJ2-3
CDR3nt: TGTGCCAGCAGCCCGGACAGGGGCACAGATACGCAGTATTTT
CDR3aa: CASSPDRGTDTQYF

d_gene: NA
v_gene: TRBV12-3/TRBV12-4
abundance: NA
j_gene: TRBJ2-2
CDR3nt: TGTGCCAGCAGTTTTTCAGGCCAGGGACACACCGGGGAGCTGTTTTTT
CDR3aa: CASSFSGQGHTGELFF

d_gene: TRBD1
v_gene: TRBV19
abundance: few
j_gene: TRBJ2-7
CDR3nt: TGTGCCAGTACCCCAGCAAGGGGACAGGGGTCCTACGAGCAGTACTTC
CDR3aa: CASTPARGQGSYEQYF

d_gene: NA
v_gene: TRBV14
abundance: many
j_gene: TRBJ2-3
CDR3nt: TGTGCCAGCAGCCATCAGAGGGGGATAACGGGACTTTCTTCTGGTACGCAGTATTTT
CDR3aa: CASSHQRGITGLSSGTQYF

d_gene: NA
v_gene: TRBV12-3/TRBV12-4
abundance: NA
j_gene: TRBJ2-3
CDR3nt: TGTGCCAGCAGCCGAAAACATATAGGCCCAACAGATACGCAGTATTTT
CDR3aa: CASSRKHIGPTDTQYF

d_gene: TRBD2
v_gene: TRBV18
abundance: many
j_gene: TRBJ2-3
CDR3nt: TGTGCCAGCTCGCCAAATAGCGGGAGGGCCACAGATACGCAGTATTTT
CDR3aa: CASSPNSGRATDTQYF

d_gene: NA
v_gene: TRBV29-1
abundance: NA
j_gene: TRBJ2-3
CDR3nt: TGCCGCGTTGAAGTTGGTCATACGCAGTATTTT
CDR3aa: CRVEVGHTQYF

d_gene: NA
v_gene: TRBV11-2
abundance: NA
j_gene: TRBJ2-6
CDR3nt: TGTGCCAGCAGCCAACAGGGTGGTGGGGCCAACGTCCTGACTTTC
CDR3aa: CASSQQGGGANVLTF

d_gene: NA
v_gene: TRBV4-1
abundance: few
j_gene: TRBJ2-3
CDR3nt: TGCGCCAGCAGCCAAGTTGGCTACACAGATACGCAGTATTTT
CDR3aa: CASSQVGYTDTQYF

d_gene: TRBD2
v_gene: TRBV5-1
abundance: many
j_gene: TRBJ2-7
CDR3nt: TGCGCCAGCAGCTCCCGGACTAGCGGGCTCTACGAGCAGTACTTC
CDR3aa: CASSSRTSGLYEQYF

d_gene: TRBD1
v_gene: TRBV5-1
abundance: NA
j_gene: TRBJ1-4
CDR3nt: TGCGCCAGCGGGCTAGGGACAGGGGGCGCGTCGGAAAAACTGTTTTTT
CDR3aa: CASGLGTGGASEKLFF

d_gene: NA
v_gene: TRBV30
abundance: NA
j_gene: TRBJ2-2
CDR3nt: TGTGCCTGGAAAGGGTTCGGGGAGCTGTTTTTT
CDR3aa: CAWKGFGELFF

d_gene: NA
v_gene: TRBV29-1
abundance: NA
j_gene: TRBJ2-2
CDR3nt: TGCAGCGTGGCAACGACCGGGGAGCTGTTTTTT
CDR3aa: CSVATTGELFF

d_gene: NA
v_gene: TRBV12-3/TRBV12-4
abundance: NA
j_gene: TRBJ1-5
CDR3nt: TGTGCCAGCAGTTCACGAGTAAATCAGCCCCAGCATTTT
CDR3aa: CASSSRVNQPQHF

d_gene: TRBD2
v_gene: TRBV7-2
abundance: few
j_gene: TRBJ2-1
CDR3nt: TGTGCCAGCACCTTAGGCCGCGGGAGGGATTACAATGAGCAGTTCTTC
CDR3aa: CASTLGRGRDYNEQFF

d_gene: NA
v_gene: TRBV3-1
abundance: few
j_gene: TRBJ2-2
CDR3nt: TGTGCCAGCAGCCCACAGGGTTCGAGGGGGGAGCTGTTTTTT
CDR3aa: CASSPQGSRGELFF

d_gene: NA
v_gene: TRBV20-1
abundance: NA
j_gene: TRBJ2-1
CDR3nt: TGCAGTGCTAGTGGGGTCTACTCCTACAATGAGCAGTTCTTC
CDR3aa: CSASGVYSYNEQFF

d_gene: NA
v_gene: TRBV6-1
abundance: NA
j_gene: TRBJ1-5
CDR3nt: TGTGCCAGCATGGACGCGGGTTTTGGCAATCAGCCCCAGCATTTT
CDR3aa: CASMDAGFGNQPQHF

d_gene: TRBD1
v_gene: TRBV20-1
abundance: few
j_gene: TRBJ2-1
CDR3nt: TGCAGTGCTAGAGTAACTCCGGGACAGGGGTTTGGCAATGAGCAGTTCTTC
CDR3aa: CSARVTPGQGFGNEQFF

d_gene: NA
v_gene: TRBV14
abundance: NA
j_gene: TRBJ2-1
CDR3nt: TGTGCCAGCAGCAACCAGGGACTGTCGTACAATGAGCAGTTCTTC
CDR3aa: CASSNQGLSYNEQFF

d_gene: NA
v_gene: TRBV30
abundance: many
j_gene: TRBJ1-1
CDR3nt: TGTGCCTGGAGTGTACAAGGGGGGAACACTGAAGCTTTCTTT
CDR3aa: CAWSVQGGNTEAFF

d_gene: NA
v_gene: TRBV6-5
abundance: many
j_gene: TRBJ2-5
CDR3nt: TGTGCCAGCAGTTACCCAGGGGAAGAGACCCAGTACTTC
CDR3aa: CASSYPGEETQYF